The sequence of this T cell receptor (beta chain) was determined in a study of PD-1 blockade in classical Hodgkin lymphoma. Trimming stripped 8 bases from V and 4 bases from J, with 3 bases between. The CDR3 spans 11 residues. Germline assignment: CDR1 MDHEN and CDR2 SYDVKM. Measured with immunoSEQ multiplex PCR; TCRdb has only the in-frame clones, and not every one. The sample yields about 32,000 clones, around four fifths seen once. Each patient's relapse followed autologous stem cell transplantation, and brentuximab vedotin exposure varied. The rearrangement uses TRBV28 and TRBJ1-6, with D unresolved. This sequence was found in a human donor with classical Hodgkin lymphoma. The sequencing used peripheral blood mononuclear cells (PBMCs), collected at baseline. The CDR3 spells CASGYNSPLHF. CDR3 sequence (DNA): TGTGCCAGCGGATATAATTCACCCCTCCACTTT.